One T cell receptor (beta chain) is described in this entry. This clonotype was picked up many times. No base-level quality is on record; no much larger clone is a single base apart. TCRdb lists the instrument as Illumina NovaSeq 6000. Synthesis of TCR cDNA relied on 5'RACE template switching, a step that introduced a universal primer site along with unique molecular identifiers. Priming for cDNA synthesis came from both the TCR alpha and TCR beta constant segments. Library amplification used two PCR steps, and the second PCR step added sample barcodes and sequencing adapters. Libraries were sequenced on Illumina HiSeq 2500 (2x100 bp) or NovaSeq (2x150 bp). Turning to the authors' computational methods: MIGEC handled demultiplexing of reads and collapsing into UMI consensus sequences, while MiXCR performed V(D)J alignment. Vaccine-responding clonotypes were defined with edgeR using replicate PBMC samples, requiring FDR below 0.01 and a log2 fold change above 5 up to day 15. Bulk clonotypes were assigned CD4 or CD8 identity according to which sequenced CD4 or CD8 repertoire held them at higher abundance. To estimate how each clone was distributed across memory phenotypes, clonotype frequencies in memory subsets were weighted by FACS-sorted cell numbers. Using fastp at Q25 and MiXCR, TCRdb reprocessed the public reads and kept productive beta chains. Here each entry gathers all rows of one CDR3 protein and keeps the most common genes and DNA. These V and J calls originate from TCRdb's pipeline instead of the authors' own analysis. The sample profile shows 50,000 to 60,000 distinct CDR3 sequences; 5.5% to 6% of them were found once. Of the sample, 31% falls within the top ten clones.

The CDR3, cysteine through phenylalanine, is 17 amino acids long. The only DNA kept is the CDR3, 51 bases in frame from the first base. The germline V gene (reference sequence) provides CDR1 SEHNR and CDR2 FQNEAQ. V is pared back by 2 bases and J by 5 bases, with 20 bases lying between the germline termini. This sample is part of a study of T cells after yellow fever vaccination (dated by TCRdb to the late 2010s). Turning to the overall study: Memory subsets (EM, EMRA, CM and Tscm) were sorted on a BD FACS Aria III using CD3, CD45RA, CCR7 and CD95 staining. The SMART-Seq v4 Ultra Low Input RNA kit was used to prepare libraries from fractions with low cell numbers. To follow T-cell clones before and after both primary and booster YFV17D yellow fever vaccination, bulk TCR alpha and beta repertoires underwent longitudinal sequencing. Two healthy male donors made up the cohort, one aged 18 to 30 years and the other aged 30 to 39 years. Blood samples were taken at several timepoints before and after primary and secondary immunization, and bulk PBMC replicates and cell subsets were isolated. Memory subsets were sorted on days 0, 15 and 45 and at 18 months after primary vaccination, and on days 0, 15 and 45 after the 30-year booster. The paper's findings and limits, for the study overall: On day 0, almost all vaccine-responding clonotypes were below detection in the sorted memory subsets. The secondary T-cell response was found to be weaker but faster than the primary response, with a peak reached on day 5 rather than on day 15. Most clones expanded after primary vaccination (around 96% of CD4 and 88% of CD8) were re-detected after the booster, suggesting that broad memory maintenance occurred. Because the study included only two donors, the extent to which the findings can be generalized is limited. A small share of clonotypes was detected in both CD4 and CD8 compartments, with the overlap likely arising from convergent recombination. FACS-sorted repertoires could contain abundant contaminating clonotypes from the bulk population, so computational filtering was required.

The sample's treatment or condition label, in plain terms: live attenuated yellow fever vaccine strain. A standard Ficoll-Paque protocol was used to isolate PBMCs from peripheral blood. The RNeasy Micro Kit was used to extract RNA from sorted memory subsets. The V and J genes are TRBV7-9 and TRBJ2-3; TRBD1 might be the D gene, on 5 matching bases. The sequence derives from a man aged 18-30 years who received the YFV17D yellow fever vaccine. The specimen was PBMCs, either bulk or a sorted T-cell subset (CD4+, CD8+, memory, or dextramer-sorted; not recorded which), collected on the day of the yellow fever booster vaccination. The DNA reads as follows: TGTGCCAGCAGCTTAAAAGCCACTTGGGGCATCGGAGATACGCAGTATTTT. This codes for CASSLKATWGIGDTQYF.